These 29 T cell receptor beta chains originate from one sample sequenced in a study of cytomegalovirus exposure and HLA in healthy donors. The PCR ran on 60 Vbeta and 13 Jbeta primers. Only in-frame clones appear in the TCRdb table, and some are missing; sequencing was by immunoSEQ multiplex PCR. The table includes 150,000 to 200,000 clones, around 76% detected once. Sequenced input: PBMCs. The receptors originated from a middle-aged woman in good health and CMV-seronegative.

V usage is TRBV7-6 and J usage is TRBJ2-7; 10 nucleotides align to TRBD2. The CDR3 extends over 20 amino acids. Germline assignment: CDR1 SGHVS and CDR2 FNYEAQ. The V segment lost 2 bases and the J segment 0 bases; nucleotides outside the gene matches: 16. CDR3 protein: CASSLFPTSGPESLSYEQYF. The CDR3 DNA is TGTGCCAGCAGCTTATTCCCGACTAGCGGGCCGGAAAGCCTCTCCTACGAGCAGTACTTC.

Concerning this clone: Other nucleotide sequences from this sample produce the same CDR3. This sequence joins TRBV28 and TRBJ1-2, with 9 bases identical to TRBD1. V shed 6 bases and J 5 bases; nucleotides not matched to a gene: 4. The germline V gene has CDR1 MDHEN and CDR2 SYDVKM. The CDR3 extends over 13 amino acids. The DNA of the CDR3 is TGTGCCAGCAGCCTGGGACAGGGATATGGCTACACCTTC. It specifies CASSLGQGYGYTF.

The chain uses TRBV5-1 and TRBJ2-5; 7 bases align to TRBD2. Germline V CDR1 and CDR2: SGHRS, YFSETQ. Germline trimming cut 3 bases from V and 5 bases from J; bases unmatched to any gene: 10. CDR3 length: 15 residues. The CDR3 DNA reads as TGCGCCAGCAGCTCCACGCCGGGGGGTATGGAGACCCAGTACTTC. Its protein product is CASSSTPGGMETQYF. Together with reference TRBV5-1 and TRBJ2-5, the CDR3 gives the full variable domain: KAGVTQTPRYLIKTRGQQVTLSCSPISGHRSVSWYQQTPGQGLQFLFEYFSETQRNKGNFPGRFSGRQFSNSRSEMNVSTLELGDSALYLCASSSTPGGMETQYFGPGTRLLVL.

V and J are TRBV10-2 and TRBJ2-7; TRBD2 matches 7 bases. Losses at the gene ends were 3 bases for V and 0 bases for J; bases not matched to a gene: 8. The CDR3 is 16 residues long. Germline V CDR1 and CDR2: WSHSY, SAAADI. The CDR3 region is CASSDNGLGSSYEQYF. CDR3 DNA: TGCGCCAGCAGTGATAACGGACTAGGGAGCTCCTACGAGCAGTACTTC.

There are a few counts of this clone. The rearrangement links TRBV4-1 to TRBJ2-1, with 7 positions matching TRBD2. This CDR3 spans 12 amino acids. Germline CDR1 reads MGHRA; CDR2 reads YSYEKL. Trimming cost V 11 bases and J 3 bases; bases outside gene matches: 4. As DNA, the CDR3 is TGCGCCGCGGCGGGAGACTACAATGAGCAGTTCTTC. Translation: CAAAGDYNEQFF.

DNA for the CDR3: TGTGCCAGCAGTGAAAAAGGCCGACTAGCGGGAGGGCCAGATACGCAGTATTTT. Encoded protein: CASSEKGRLAGGPDTQYF. The rearrangement links TRBV25-1 to TRBJ2-3; 14 bases line up with TRBD2. Trimming at V came to 2 bases and at J to 4 bases, leaving 8 bases not matched to a gene. The CDR3 has 18 residues. Per germline, CDR1 MGHDK and CDR2 SYGVNS.

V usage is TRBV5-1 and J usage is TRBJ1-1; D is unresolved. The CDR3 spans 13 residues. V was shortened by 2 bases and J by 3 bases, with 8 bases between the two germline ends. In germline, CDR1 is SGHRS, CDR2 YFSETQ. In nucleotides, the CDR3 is TGCGCCAGCAGCTTCGATCAGGACACTGAAGCTTTCTTT. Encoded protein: CASSFDQDTEAFF.

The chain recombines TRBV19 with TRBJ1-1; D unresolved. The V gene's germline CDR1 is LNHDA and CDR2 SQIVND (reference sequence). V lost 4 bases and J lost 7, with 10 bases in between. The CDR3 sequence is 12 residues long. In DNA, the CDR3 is TGTGCCAGTAGTAGGCGGATAGATGAAGCTTTCTTT. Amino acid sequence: CASSRRIDEAFF.

Here the CDR3 reads CASNSPLNTEAFF. In DNA form, the CDR3 reads TGTGCCAGCAACAGCCCATTGAACACTGAAGCTTTCTTT. The chain uses TRBV6-5 and TRBJ1-1; D gene ambiguous. Germline CDR1 MNHEY, CDR2 SVGAGI. The CDR3 covers 13 residues. V lost 7 bases and J 0 bases, leaving 9 bases between the germline ends.

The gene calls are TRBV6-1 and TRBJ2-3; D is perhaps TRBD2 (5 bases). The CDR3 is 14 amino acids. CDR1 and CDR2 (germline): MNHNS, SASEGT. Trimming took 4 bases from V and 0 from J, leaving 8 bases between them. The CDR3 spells CASSGGGSTDTQYF. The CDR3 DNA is TGTGCCAGCAGTGGCGGCGGGAGCACAGATACGCAGTATTTT.

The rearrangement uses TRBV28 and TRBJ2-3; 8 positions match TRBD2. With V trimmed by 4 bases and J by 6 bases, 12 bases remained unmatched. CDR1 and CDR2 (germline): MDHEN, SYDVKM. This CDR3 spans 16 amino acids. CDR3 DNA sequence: TGTGCCAGCAGTTCGGGGGGCGCGGGAGGCGTGGATACGCAGTATTTT. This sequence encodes CASSSGGAGGVDTQYF.

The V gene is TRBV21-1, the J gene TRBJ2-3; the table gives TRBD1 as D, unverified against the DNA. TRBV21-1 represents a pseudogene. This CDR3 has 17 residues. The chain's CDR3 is CASNNYRGRWGTDTQYF. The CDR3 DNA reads TGTGCCAGCAACAACTACAGGGGACGGTGGGGCACAGATACGCAGTATTTT.

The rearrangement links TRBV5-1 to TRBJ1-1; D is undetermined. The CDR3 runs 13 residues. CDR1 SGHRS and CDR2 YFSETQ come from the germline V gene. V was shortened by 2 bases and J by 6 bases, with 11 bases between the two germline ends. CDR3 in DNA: TGCGCCAGCAGCTTTACTAATGAGGCTGAAGCTTTCTTT. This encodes CASSFTNEAEAFF.

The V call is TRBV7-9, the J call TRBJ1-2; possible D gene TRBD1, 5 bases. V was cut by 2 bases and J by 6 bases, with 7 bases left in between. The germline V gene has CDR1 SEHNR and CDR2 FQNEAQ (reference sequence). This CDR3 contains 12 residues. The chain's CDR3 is CASSLSGNGYTF. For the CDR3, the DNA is TGTGCCAGCAGCTTATCAGGGAATGGCTACACCTTC.

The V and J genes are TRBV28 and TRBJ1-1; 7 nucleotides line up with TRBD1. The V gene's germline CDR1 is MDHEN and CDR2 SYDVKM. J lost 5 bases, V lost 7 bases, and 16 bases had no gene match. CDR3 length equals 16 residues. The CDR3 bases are TGTGCCAGCATCAGCCCCCCTGGACAGGCACAAACTGAAGCTTTCTTT. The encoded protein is CASISPPGQAQTEAFF.

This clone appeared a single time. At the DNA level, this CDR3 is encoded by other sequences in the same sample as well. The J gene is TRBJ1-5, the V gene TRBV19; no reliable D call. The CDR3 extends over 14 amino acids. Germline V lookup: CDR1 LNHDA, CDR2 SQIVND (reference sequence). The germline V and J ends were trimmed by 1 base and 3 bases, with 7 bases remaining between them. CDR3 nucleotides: TGTGCCAGTAGTATAGGCGGGAACAATCAGCCCCAGCATTTT. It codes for CASSIGGNNQPQHF.

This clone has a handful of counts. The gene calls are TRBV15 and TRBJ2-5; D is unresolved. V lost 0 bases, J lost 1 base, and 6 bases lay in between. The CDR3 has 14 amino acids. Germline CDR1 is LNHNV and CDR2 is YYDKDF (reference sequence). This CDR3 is CATSRDGSQETQYF. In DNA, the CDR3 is TGTGCCACCAGCAGAGATGGCAGCCAAGAGACCCAGTACTTC.

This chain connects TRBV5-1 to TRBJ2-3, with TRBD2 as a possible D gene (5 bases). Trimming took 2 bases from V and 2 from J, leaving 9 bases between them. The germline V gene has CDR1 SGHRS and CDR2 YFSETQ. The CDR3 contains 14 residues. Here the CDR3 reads CASSLGLVTDTQYF. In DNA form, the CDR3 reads TGCGCCAGCAGCTTAGGACTGGTCACAGATACGCAGTATTTT.

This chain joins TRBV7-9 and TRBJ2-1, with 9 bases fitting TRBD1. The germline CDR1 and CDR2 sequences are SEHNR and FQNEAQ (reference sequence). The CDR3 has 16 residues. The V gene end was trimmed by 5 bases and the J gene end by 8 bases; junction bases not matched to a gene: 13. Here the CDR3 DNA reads TGTGCCAGCAGCCGATTACCGGGACAGGGTAAGGATGAGCAGTTCTTC. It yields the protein CASSRLPGQGKDEQFF.

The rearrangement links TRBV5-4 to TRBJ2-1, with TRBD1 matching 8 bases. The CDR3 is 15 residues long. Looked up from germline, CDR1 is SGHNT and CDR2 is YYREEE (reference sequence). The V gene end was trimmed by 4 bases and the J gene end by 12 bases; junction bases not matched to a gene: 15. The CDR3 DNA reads TGTGCCAGCAGCCAAGGAACGTCAGGGGGCCTAGGGCAGTTCTTC. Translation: CASSQGTSGGLGQFF.

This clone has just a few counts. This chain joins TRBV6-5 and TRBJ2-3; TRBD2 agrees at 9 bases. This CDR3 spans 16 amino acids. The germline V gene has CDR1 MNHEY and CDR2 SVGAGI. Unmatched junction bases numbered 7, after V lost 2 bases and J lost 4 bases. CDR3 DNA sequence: TGTGCCAGCAGTTACCAGCCAGCGGGAGGATCAGATACGCAGTATTTT. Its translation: CASSYQPAGGSDTQYF.

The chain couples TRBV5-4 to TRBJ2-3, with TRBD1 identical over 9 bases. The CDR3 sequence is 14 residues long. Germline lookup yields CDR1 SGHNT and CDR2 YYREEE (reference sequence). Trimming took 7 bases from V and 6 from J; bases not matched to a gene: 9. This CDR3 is CASRGTGYTDTQYF. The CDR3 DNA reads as TGTGCCAGCCGAGGGACAGGGTACACGGATACGCAGTATTTT.

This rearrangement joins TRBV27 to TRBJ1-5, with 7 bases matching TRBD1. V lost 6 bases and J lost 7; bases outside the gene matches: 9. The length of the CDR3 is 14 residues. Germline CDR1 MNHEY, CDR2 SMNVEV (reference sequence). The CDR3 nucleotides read TGTGCCAGCAGCCACAAGACAGGGCAGCAGCCCCAGCATTTT. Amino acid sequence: CASSHKTGQQPQHF.

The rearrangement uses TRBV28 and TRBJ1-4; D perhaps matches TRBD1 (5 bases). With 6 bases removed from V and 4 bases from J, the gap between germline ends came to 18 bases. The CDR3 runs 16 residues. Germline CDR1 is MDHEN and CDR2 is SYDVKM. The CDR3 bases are TGTGCCAGCAGCCCAAATTTTGTACAGGTTAATGAAAAACTGTTTTTT. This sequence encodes CASSPNFVQVNEKLFF.

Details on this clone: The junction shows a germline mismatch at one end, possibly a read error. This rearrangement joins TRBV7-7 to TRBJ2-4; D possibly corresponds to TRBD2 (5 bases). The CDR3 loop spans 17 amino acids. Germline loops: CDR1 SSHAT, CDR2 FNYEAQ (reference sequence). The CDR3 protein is CASSTRIVLLGKNIQYF. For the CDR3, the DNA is TGTGCTAGCAGCACTAGAATTGTATTGTTAGGCAAAAACATTCAGTACTTC.

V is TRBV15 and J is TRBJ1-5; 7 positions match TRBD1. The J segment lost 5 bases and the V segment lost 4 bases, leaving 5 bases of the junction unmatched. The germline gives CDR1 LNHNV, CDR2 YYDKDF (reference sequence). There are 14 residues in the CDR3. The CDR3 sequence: CATSTRDSDQPQHF. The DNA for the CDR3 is TGTGCCACCAGCACCCGGGACAGCGATCAGCCCCAGCATTTT.

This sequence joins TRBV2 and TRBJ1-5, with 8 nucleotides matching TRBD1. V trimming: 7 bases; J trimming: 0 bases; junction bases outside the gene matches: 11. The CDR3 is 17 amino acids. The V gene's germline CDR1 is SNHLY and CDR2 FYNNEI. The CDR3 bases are TGTGCCAGCACCCGAGGACAGGGTGTCCGTAGCAATCAGCCCCAGCATTTT. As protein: CASTRGQGVRSNQPQHF.

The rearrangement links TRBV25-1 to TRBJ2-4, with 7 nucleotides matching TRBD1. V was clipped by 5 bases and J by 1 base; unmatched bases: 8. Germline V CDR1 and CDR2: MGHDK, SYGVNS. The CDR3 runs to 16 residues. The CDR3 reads CASSRGQEGAKNIQYF. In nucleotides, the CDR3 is TGTGCCAGCAGTCGTGGACAGGAAGGGGCCAAAAACATTCAGTACTTC.

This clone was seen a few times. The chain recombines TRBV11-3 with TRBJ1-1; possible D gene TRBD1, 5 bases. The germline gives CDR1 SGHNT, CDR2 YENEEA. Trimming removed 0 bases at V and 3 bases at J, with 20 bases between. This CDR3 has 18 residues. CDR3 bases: TGTGCCAGCAGCTTAGAGTGGCTAGGGGATAACGGGTACACTGAAGCTTTCTTT. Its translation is CASSLEWLGDNGYTEAFF.